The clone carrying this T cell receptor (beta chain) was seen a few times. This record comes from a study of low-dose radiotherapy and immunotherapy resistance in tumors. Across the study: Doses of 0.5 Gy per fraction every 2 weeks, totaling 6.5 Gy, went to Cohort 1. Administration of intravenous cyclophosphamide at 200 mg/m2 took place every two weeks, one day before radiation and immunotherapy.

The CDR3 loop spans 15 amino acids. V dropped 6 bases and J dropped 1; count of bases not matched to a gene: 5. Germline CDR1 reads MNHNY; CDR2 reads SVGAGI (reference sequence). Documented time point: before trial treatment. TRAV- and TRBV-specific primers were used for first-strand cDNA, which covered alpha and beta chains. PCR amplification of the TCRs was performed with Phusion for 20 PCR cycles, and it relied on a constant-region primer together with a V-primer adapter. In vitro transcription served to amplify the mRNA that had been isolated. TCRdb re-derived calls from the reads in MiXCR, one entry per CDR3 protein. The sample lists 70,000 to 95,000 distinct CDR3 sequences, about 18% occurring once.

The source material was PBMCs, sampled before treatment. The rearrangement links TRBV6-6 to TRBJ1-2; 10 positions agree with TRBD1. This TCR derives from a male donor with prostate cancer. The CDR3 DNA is TGTGCCAGCAGGTCGGGACAGGGGATTAACTATGGCTACACCTTC. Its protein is CASRSGQGINYGYTF.